The next 13 T cell receptor beta chains were all read from a single sample in a study of OX40 agonist ivuxolimab in advanced cancers. Some clones are missing from TCRdb's copy, which holds only in-frame ones; the method was immunoSEQ multiplex PCR. The profile shows about 37,000 clones, about 78% of them singletons. The sample consisted of CD4+ or CD8+ T cells sorted from blood, taken in a trial of the OX40 agonist ivuxolimab. The receptors were sampled from an adult with an advanced solid tumor such as melanoma, head and neck, liver or kidney cancer.

The genes are TRBV7-3 and TRBJ1-6, with TRBD1 matching over 9 bases. The ends lost 5 bases at V and 9 bases at J; junction bases unmatched: 5. The CDR3 is made up of 14 amino acids. CDR1 SGHTA and CDR2 FQGTGA come from the germline V gene. CDR3: CASSKADRGSPLHF. The CDR3 DNA is TGTGCCAGCAGCAAAGCGGACAGGGGTTCACCCCTCCACTTT.

The gene calls are TRBV4-3 and TRBJ2-7; the D gene is possibly TRBD1 (5 bases). V shed 0 bases and J shed 3 bases, with 9 bases lying between them. The CDR3 sequence is 14 residues long. Per the germline V gene, CDR1 is LGHNA and CDR2 is YSLEER. As DNA, the CDR3 is TGCGCCAGCAGCCAAGACGCCAGGGACTACGAGCAGTACTTC. Encoded protein: CASSQDARDYEQYF.

This chain joins TRBV5-4 and TRBJ2-2; D perhaps matches TRBD1 (5 bases). The CDR3 is 18 residues long. Trimming pared 4 bases from V and 2 bases from J, leaving 21 bases between. The germline V gene has CDR1 SGHNT and CDR2 YYREEE (reference sequence). CDR3 region: CASSRALTVGPNTGELFF. The CDR3 DNA is TGTGCCAGCAGCCGAGCCCTGACAGTTGGGCCTAACACCGGGGAGCTGTTTTTT.

The chain joins TRBV4-2 to TRBJ1-2; TRBD1 agrees at 7 bases. With 3 bases clipped from V and 8 bases from J, the junction kept 12 bases outside the gene matches. The CDR3 covers 15 residues. The germline V gene encodes CDR1 LGHNA and CDR2 YNFKEQ. CDR3 bases: TGTGCCAGCAGCCAGGGCGGAACAGGGGACGGGGGCTACACCTTC. Its translation is CASSQGGTGDGGYTF.

The gene calls are TRBV10-2 and TRBJ2-7; TRBD2 matches 10 bases. The CDR3 sequence is 15 residues long. Germline V lookup: CDR1 WSHSY, CDR2 SAAADI. The V gene end was trimmed by 3 bases and the J gene end by 6 bases; junction bases not matched to a gene: 8. The CDR3 region is CASSDGGTSVFEQYF. The DNA for the CDR3 is TGCGCCAGCAGTGATGGGGGGACTAGCGTATTCGAGCAGTACTTC.

The chain employs TRBV27 and TRBJ1-4, with 7 bases aligning to TRBD1. V shed 4 bases and J 5 bases; nucleotides not matched to a gene: 7. CDR1 and CDR2 from the germline V gene are MNHEY and SMNVEV (reference sequence). There are 15 residues in the CDR3. The CDR3 region has the DNA TGTGCCAGCAGTTATTCAAAACAGGGGAATGAAAAACTGTTTTTT. As protein: CASSYSKQGNEKLFF. The entire variable domain, with the rest obtained from reference TRBV27 and TRBJ1-4, is as follows: EAQVTQNPRYLITVTGKKLTVTCSQNMNHEYMSWYRQDPGLGLRQIYYSMNVEVTDKGDVPEGYKVSRKEKRNFPLILESPSPNQTSLYFCASSYSKQGNEKLFFGSGTQLSVL.

This clone showed up just a few times. The rearrangement uses TRBV2 and TRBJ1-1; D uncertain. The CDR3 sequence is 12 residues long. CDR1 is SNHLY and CDR2 is FYNNEI in the germline V gene. V dropped 4 bases and J dropped 6 bases, with 9 bases sitting between them. This CDR3 reads CASSAGLPEAFF. CDR3 nucleotide sequence: TGTGCCAGCAGTGCAGGTCTGCCTGAAGCTTTCTTT.

CDR3 nucleotides: TGTGCCAGCAGCACCCGGGGCCCCAATCAGCCCCAGCATTTT. Its translation is CASSTRGPNQPQHF. The chain couples TRBV21-1 to TRBJ1-5. TRBV21-1 is a pseudogene segment. The CDR3 has 14 residues.

The V call is TRBV27, the J call TRBJ1-2; maybe TRBD1 (5 bases). The CDR3 runs to 11 residues. In germline, CDR1 is MNHEY, CDR2 SMNVEV (reference sequence). V gave up 10 bases and J gave up 8 bases, with 14 bases separating them. CDR3 bases: TGTGCCACCGGAAGGGGAGCAGGCTACACCTTC. This codes for CATGRGAGYTF.

This clone was seen ten or more times. V usage is TRBV9 and J usage is TRBJ2-3; the D is unclear. V dropped 0 bases and J dropped 4 bases, with 9 bases sitting between them. The CDR3 is made up of 14 amino acids. CDR1 SGDLS and CDR2 YYNGEE come from the germline V gene. The CDR3: CASSVVAWPDTQYF. The CDR3 coding sequence is TGTGCCAGCAGCGTAGTAGCTTGGCCAGATACGCAGTATTTT.

This chain uses TRBV7-6 with TRBJ2-1, with D possibly matching TRBD2 (6 bases). Germline V gene data show CDR1 as SGHVS and CDR2 as FNYEAQ. The CDR3 sequence is 14 residues long. V gave up 5 bases and J gave up 15 bases, with 23 bases separating them. The CDR3, as DNA: TGTGCCAGCAGCCCGGACCTTGGAGGGGCCCCGAGGTTCTTC. Translated, it gives CASSPDLGGAPRFF.

About this clone: The junction shows a germline mismatch at one end, possibly a read error. Distinct nucleotide sequences in the sample also encode this CDR3. The chain couples TRBV4-3 to TRBJ2-6; perhaps TRBD1 as D (6 bases). This CDR3 spans 17 amino acids. The germline CDR1 and CDR2 sequences are LGHNA and YSLEER. The CDR3 sequence: CASSPLDRHSGANVLTF. The CDR3 coding sequence is TGCGCCAGCAGCCCGCTAGACAGGCACTCTGGGGCCAACGTCTTGACTTTC.

This clone occurred a few times. The chain joins TRBV18 to TRBJ1-2, with 9 bases identical to TRBD1. The ends lost 3 bases at V and 5 bases at J; junction bases unmatched: 4. This CDR3 spans 14 amino acids. Germline V gene sequence: CDR1 KGHSH, CDR2 LQKENI. The CDR3 here is CASSPPGTGYGYTF. CDR3 DNA: TGTGCCAGCTCACCCCCCGGGACAGGGTATGGCTACACCTTC. The full variable domain, with the rest looked up from reference TRBV18 and TRBJ1-2, is NAGVMQNPRHLVRRRGQEARLRCSPMKGHSHVYWYRQLPEEGLKFMVYLQKENIIDESGMPKERFSAEFPKEGPSILRIQQVVRGDSAAYFCASSPPGTGYGYTFGSGTRLTVV.